The T cell receptor (beta chain) described here comes from a study of T cell clones after liver transplantation. Background on the study: TCRbeta sequencing after a pre-transplant mixed lymphocyte reaction identified graft-donor-reactive clones, later tracked in post-transplant blood. HCV positivity affected three of eight recipients; the rest lacked autoimmune or viral indications. Study-wide findings and caveats: Post-transplant time points were not standardized, so conclusions are preliminary.

As regards this clone: Its target is unknown.

TCRdb's copy holds only in-frame clones and misses some; the assay was immunoSEQ multiplex PCR. The data show nearly 25,000 clones, 55% to 75% seen once. V lost 5 bases and J 4 bases, leaving 11 bases between the germline ends. Germline lookup yields CDR1 SEHNR and CDR2 FQNEAQ (reference sequence). CDR3 length: 14 amino acids. This TCR was recovered from a human donor who received a liver transplant. The chain uses TRBV7-9 and TRBJ1-4; a possible D gene is TRBD1 (6 bases). The sequenced sample was CD4+ T cells from blood, obtained before liver transplant. The DNA for the CDR3 is TGTGCCAGCAGCCCGACAGGAAATAATGAAAAACTGTTTTTT. It yields the protein CASSPTGNNEKLFF.